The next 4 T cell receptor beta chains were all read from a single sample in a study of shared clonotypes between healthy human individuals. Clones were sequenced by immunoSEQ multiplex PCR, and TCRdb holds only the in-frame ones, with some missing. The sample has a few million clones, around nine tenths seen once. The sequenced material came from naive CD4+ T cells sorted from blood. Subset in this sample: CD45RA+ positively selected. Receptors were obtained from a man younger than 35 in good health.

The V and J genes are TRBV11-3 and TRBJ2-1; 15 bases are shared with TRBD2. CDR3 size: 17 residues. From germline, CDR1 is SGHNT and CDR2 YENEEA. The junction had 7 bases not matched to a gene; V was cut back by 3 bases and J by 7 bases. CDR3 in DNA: TGTGCCAGCAGCTTGCTAGGGACTAGCGGGGGGAAGAATGAGCAGTTCTTC. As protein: CASSLLGTSGGKNEQFF.

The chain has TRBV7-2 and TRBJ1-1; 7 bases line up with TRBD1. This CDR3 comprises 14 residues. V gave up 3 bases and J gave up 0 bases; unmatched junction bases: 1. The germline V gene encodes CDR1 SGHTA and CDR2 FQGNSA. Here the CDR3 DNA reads TGTGCCAGCAGCTTTACAGGGGTGAACACTGAAGCTTTCTTT. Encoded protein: CASSFTGVNTEAFF. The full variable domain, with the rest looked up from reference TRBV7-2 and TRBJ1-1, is GAGVSQSPSNKVTEKGKDVELRCDPISGHTALYWYRQSLGQGLEFLIYFQGNSAPDKSGLPSDRFSAERTGGSVSTLTIQRTQQEDSAVYLCASSFTGVNTEAFFGQGTRLTVV.

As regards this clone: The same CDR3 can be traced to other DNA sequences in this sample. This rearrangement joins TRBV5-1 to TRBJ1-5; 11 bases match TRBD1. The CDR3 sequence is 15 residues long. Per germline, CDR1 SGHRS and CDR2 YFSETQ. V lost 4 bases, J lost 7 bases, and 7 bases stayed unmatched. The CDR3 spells CASSPGQGAGQPQHF. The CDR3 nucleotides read TGCGCCAGCAGCCCCGGACAGGGGGCGGGACAGCCCCAGCATTTT.

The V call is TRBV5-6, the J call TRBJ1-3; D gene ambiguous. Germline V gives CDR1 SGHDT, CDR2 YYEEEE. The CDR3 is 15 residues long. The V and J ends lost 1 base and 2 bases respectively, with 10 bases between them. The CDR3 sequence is CASSLSGVAGNTIYF. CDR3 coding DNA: TGTGCCAGCAGCTTGTCCGGCGTGGCTGGAAACACCATATATTTT.